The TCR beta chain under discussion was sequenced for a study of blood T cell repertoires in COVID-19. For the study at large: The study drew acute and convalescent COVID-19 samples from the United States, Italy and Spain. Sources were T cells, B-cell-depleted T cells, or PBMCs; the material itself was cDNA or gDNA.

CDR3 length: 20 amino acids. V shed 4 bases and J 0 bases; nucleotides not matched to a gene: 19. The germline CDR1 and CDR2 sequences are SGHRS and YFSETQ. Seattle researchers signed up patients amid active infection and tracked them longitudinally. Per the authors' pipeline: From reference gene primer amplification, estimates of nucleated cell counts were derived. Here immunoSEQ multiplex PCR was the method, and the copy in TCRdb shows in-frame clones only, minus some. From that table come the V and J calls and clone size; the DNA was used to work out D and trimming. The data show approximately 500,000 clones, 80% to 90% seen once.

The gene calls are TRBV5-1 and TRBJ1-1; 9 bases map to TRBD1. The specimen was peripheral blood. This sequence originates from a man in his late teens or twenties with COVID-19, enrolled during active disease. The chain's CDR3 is CASSIHHWDREWGMNTEAFF. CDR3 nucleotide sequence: TGCGCCAGCAGCATACACCACTGGGACAGGGAGTGGGGTATGAACACTGAAGCTTTCTTT.